These 17 T cell receptor beta chains were sequenced from one sample in a study of OX40 agonist ivuxolimab in advanced cancers. The method was immunoSEQ multiplex PCR; TCRdb's version includes in-frame clones alone and lacks a portion of them. The data contain 100,000 or so clones, less than 95% of them singletons. The sample was CD4+ or CD8+ T cells sorted from blood, taken in a trial of the OX40 agonist ivuxolimab. The receptors originated from an adult with an advanced solid tumor such as melanoma, head and neck, liver or kidney cancer.

V usage is TRBV6-5 and J usage is TRBJ1-1, with D possibly being TRBD1 (5 bases). Germline V CDR1 and CDR2: MNHEY, SVGAGI. This CDR3 is 15 amino acids long. Trimming took 6 bases from V and 2 from J, leaving 16 bases between them. The CDR3: CASSVQVGANTEAFF. The CDR3 DNA follows: TGTGCCAGCAGCGTACAGGTTGGCGCTAACACTGAAGCTTTCTTT.

CDR3 region: CASSRPRWTGYYNEQFF. CDR3 nucleotides: TGTGCCAGCAGTCGACCGCGTTGGACAGGTTACTACAATGAGCAGTTCTTC. V is TRBV28 and J is TRBJ2-1; 7 bases are shared with TRBD1. CDR1 and CDR2 from the germline V gene are MDHEN and SYDVKM. This CDR3 region has 17 residues. The V gene end was trimmed by 5 bases and the J gene end by 3 bases; junction bases not matched to a gene: 13.

The chain recombines TRBV5-1 with TRBJ2-5, with D possibly being TRBD2 (6 bases). CDR1 is SGHRS and CDR2 is YFSETQ in the germline V gene. V lost 4 bases, J lost 4 bases, and 8 bases lay in between. CDR3 size: 12 residues. CDR3 amino acids: CASSRGSETQYF. For the CDR3, the DNA is TGCGCCAGCAGCCGGGGGTCAGAGACCCAGTACTTC.

The V call is TRBV18, the J call TRBJ1-1, with TRBD1 as a possible D gene (6 bases). Per the germline V gene, CDR1 is KGHSH and CDR2 is LQKENI. V shed 3 bases and J shed 7 bases, with 12 bases lying between them. The CDR3 has 13 residues. For the CDR3, the DNA is TGTGCCAGCTCACCCCGGGGGGCAGGTGAAGCTTTCTTT. Translated, it gives CASSPRGAGEAFF.

V usage is TRBV5-4 and J usage is TRBJ1-1; TRBD1 matches 9 bases. CDR3 length equals 14 residues. Trimming cost V 4 bases and J 3 bases; bases outside gene matches: 4. The V gene's germline CDR1 is SGHNT and CDR2 YYREEE (reference sequence). The CDR3 DNA reads TGTGCCAGCAGCGGGGGACAGGGAGACACTGAAGCTTTCTTT. Translation gives CASSGGQGDTEAFF.

This clone was counted a few times. V gene TRBV7-6 combines with J gene TRBJ2-3; the D is unclear. The CDR3 is 14 amino acids. V was cut by 2 bases and J by 6 bases, with 12 bases left in between. Germline CDR1 and CDR2: SGHVS and FNYEAQ. The CDR3 nucleotides read TGTGCCAGCAGCTTAAATAGGGTTCGGGATACGCAGTATTTT. Protein product: CASSLNRVRDTQYF.

The chain combines TRBV5-6 with TRBJ1-3; D call uncertain. This CDR3 has 14 residues. CDR1 and CDR2 (germline): SGHDT, YYEEEE. Trimming took off 3 bases at V and 0 bases at J, with 7 bases between the two ends. CDR3 amino acids: CASSSSTSGNTIYF. The CDR3 DNA reads as TGTGCCAGCAGCTCCAGCACCTCTGGAAACACCATATATTTT.

V and J are TRBV4-1 and TRBJ2-3, with 11 nucleotides matching TRBD2. The junction had 5 bases not matched to a gene; V was cut back by 2 bases and J by 1 base. The CDR3 extends over 17 amino acids. CDR1 and CDR2 (germline): MGHRA, YSYEKL. The CDR3 here is CASSQTILAGGTDTQYF. CDR3 nucleotide sequence: TGCGCCAGCAGCCAAACAATACTAGCGGGAGGCACAGATACGCAGTATTTT.

The chain has TRBV28 and TRBJ1-2, with a tentative D call TRBD1 (5 bases). V was trimmed by 0 bases and J by 8 bases, leaving 10 bases between them. The CDR3 consists of 13 residues. Per the germline V gene, CDR1 is MDHEN and CDR2 is SYDVKM. CDR3 in DNA: TGTGCCAGCAGTTTATGGACAGCCGGGGGCTACACCTTC. Its protein product is CASSLWTAGGYTF.

V gene TRBV12-1 combines with J gene TRBJ2-2; the D call TRBD2 from the table was never checked on the DNA. TRBV12-1 is a listed pseudogene. This CDR3 is built from 18 residues. Written as DNA, the CDR3 is TGTGCCAGCAGCTTTGATTACAGCGGGAGGGCCCGGTCCGGGGAGCTGTTTTTT. This translates into CASSFDYSGRARSGELFF.

This chain joins TRBV6-6 and TRBJ1-1; D ambiguous. The V gene lost 5 bases and the J gene lost 3 bases, with 13 bases spanning the gap. In germline, CDR1 is MNHNY, CDR2 SVGAGI (reference sequence). The CDR3 has 14 residues. This CDR3 is CASSRPDYYTEAFF. The CDR3 bases are TGTGCCAGCAGTCGTCCGGACTATTACACTGAAGCTTTCTTT.

This clone was seen only once. The gene calls are TRBV2 and TRBJ2-7; 7 bases agree with TRBD2. The CDR3 has 11 residues. CDR1 is SNHLY, CDR2 FYNNEI, per germline. V was pared by 6 bases and J by 6 bases, with 2 bases of the junction left unmatched. CDR3 in amino acids: CASRGEGEQYF. CDR3 sequence (DNA): TGTGCCAGCAGGGGGGAGGGCGAGCAGTACTTC.

The chain has TRBV18 and TRBJ1-1; D remains ambiguous. Trimming shortened V by 0 bases and J by 6 bases, and 11 bases separated the two germline ends. Germline assignment: CDR1 KGHSH and CDR2 LQKENI. The CDR3 has 14 amino acids. CDR3 sequence: CASSPPGSLPEAFF. The CDR3 coding sequence is TGTGCCAGCTCACCACCGGGCAGCCTCCCTGAAGCTTTCTTT.

CDR3 bases: TGTGCCAGCAGCTCCGACCAATACTCCTACGAGCAGTACTTC. This gives the protein CASSSDQYSYEQYF. The chain employs TRBV11-2 and TRBJ2-7; D unclear. V shed 4 bases and J shed 0 bases, with 10 bases lying between them. From germline, CDR1 is SGHAT and CDR2 FQNNGV. The CDR3 is 14 residues long.

The chain uses TRBV19 and TRBJ1-1; maybe TRBD1 (6 bases). CDR1 is LNHDA and CDR2 is SQIVND in the germline V gene (reference sequence). This CDR3 contains 14 residues. V lost 6 bases to trimming and J lost 9 bases, with 20 bases between them. Here the CDR3 DNA reads TGTGCCAGTAGGAGACCAGGGGAGGGGATCCAAGCTTTCTTT. Translating it yields CASRRPGEGIQAFF. Complete variable domain (other parts from reference TRBV19 and TRBJ1-1): DGGITQSPKYLFRKEGQNVTLSCEQNLNHDAMYWYRQDPGQGLRLIYYSQIVNDFQKGDIAEGYSVSREKKESFPLTVTSAQKNPTAFYLCASRRPGEGIQAFFGQGTRLTVV.

CDR3 bases: TGTGCCAGCAGCTTACTCGGGGGATCCTACACTGAAGCTTTCTTT. This codes for CASSLLGGSYTEAFF. The gene calls are TRBV7-2 and TRBJ1-1; D possibly corresponds to TRBD1 (5 bases). The CDR3 covers 15 residues. Germline V gene data show CDR1 as SGHTA and CDR2 as FQGNSA. V shed 2 bases and J shed 3 bases, with 13 bases lying between them.

This clone appeared once. The CDR3 DNA reads as TGTGCCAGCAGCTCCCAGACTAGCGGGAGAATAATAAGCTCCTACGAGCAGTACTTC. Its protein is CASSSQTSGRIISSYEQYF. V gene TRBV5-6 combines with J gene TRBJ2-7, with TRBD2 matching over 12 bases. The CDR3 spans 19 residues. V gave up 3 bases and J gave up 0 bases; unmatched junction bases: 13. CDR1 and CDR2 (germline): SGHDT, YYEEEE. Full variable domain (rest looked up from reference TRBV5-6 and TRBJ2-7): DAGVTQSPTHLIKTRGQQVTLRCSPKSGHDTVSWYQQALGQGPQFIFQYYEEEERQRGNFPDRFSGHQFPNYSSELNVNALLLGDSALYLCASSSQTSGRIISSYEQYFGPGTRLTVT.